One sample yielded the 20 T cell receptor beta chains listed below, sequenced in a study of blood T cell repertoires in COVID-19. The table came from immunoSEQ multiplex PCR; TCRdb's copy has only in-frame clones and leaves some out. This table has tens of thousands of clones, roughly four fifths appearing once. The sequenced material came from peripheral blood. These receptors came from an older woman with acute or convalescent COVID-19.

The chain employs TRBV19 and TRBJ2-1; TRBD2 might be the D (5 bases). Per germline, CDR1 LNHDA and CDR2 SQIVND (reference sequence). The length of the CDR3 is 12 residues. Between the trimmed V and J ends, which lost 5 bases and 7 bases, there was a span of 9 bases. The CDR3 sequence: CASSERENEQFF. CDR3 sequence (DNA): TGTGCCAGTAGTGAAAGGGAGAATGAGCAGTTCTTC.

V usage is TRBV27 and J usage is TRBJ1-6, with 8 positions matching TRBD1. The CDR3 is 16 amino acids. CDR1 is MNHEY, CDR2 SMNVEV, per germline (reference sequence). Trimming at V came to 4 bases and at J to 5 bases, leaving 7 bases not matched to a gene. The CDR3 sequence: CASSYSDRANNSPLHF. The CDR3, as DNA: TGTGCCAGCAGTTACTCGGACAGGGCCAATAATTCACCCCTCCACTTT.

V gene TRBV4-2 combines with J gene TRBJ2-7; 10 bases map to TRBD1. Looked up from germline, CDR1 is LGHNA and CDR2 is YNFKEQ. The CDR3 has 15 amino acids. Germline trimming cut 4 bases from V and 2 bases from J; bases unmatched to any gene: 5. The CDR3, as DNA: TGTGCCAGCAGCCTTGGGACAGGGGAGGCCTACGAGCAGTACTTC. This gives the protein CASSLGTGEAYEQYF.

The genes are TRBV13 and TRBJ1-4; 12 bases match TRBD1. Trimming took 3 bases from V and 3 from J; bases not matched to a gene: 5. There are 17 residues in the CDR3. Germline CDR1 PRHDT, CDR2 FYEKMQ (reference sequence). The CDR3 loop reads CASSLGQGALPNEKLFF. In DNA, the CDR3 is TGTGCCAGCAGCTTGGGACAGGGGGCGCTTCCTAATGAAAAACTGTTTTTT. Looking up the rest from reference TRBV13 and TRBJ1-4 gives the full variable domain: AAGVIQSPRHLIKEKRETATLKCYPIPRHDTVYWYQQGPGQDPQFLISFYEKMQSDKGSIPDRFSAQQFSDYHSELNMSSLELGDSALYFCASSLGQGALPNEKLFFGSGTQLSVL.

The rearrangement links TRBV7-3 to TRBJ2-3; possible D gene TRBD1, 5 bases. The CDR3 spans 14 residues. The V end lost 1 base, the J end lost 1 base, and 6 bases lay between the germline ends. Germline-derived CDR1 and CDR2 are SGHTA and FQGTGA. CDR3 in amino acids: CASSLRGGTDTQYF. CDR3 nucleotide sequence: TGTGCCAGCAGCTTAAGGGGCGGCACAGATACGCAGTATTTT. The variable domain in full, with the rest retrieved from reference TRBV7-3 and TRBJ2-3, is GAGVSQTPSNKVTEKGKYVELRCDPISGHTALYWYRQSLGQGPEFLIYFQGTGAADDSGLPNDRFFAVRPEGSVSTLKIQRTERGDSAVYLCASSLRGGTDTQYFGPGTRLTVL.

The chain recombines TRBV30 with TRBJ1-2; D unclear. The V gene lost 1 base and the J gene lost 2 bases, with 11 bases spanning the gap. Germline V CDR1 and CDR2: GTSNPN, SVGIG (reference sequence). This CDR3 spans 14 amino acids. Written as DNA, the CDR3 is TGTGCCTGGAGTGGTGAGGGTTGGAACTATGGCTACACCTTC. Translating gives CAWSGEGWNYGYTF.

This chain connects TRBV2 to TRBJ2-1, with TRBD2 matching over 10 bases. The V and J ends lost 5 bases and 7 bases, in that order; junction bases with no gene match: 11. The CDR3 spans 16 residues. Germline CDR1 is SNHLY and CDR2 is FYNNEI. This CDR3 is CASSPELAGTMNEQFF. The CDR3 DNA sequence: TGTGCCAGCAGTCCCGAACTAGCGGGAACGATGAATGAGCAGTTCTTC.

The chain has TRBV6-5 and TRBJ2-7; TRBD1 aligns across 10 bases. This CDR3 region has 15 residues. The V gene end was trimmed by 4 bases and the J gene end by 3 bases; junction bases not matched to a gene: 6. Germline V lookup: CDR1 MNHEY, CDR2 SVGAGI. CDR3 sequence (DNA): TGTGCCAGCAGTTTCCAGACAGGGGGCTTCTACGAGCAGTACTTC. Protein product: CASSFQTGGFYEQYF.

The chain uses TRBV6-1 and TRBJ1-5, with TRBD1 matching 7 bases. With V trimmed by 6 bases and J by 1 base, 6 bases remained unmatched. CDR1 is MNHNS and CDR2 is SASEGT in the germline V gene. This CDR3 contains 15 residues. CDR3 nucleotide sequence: TGTGCCAGCAGGTCTCAACAGGGGAGCAATCAGCCCCAGCATTTT. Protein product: CASRSQQGSNQPQHF.

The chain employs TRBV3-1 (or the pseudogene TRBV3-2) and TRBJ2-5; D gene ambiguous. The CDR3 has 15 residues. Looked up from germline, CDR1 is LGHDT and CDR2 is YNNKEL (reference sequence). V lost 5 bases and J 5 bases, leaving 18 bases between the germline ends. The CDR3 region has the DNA TGTGCCAGCAGCGGGCAAGCTCCCCAGTGGGAGACCCAGTACTTC. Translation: CASSGQAPQWETQYF.

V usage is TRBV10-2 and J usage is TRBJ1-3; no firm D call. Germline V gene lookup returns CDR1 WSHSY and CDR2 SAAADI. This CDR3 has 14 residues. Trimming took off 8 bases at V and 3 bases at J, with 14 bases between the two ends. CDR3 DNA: TGCGCCAGCTCGCGAGGGCTAGATGGAAACACCATATATTTT. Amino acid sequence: CASSRGLDGNTIYF.

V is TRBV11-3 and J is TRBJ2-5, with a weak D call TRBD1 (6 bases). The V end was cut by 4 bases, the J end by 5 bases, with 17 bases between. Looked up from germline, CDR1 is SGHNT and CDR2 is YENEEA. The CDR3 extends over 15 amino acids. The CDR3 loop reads CASSSTTGRLETQYF. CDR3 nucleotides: TGTGCCAGCAGCTCCACGACAGGCCGCTTGGAGACCCAGTACTTC.

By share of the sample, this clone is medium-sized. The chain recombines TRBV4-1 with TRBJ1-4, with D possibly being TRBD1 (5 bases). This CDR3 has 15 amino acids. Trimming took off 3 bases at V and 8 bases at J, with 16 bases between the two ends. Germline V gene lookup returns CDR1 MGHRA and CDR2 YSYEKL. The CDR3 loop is CASSHLGGVGEKLFF. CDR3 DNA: TGCGCCAGCAGCCATCTCGGGGGGGTAGGGGAAAAACTGTTTTTT.

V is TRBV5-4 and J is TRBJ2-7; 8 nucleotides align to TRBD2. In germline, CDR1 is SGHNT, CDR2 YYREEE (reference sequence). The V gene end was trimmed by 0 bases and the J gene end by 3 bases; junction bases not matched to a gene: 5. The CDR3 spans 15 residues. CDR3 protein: CASSLEASGYYEQYF. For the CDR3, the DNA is TGTGCCAGCAGCTTGGAGGCTAGCGGGTACTACGAGCAGTACTTC. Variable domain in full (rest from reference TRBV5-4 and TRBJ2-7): ETGVTQSPTHLIKTRGQQVTLRCSSQSGHNTVSWYQQALGQGPQFIFQYYREEENGRGNFPPRFSGLQFPNYSSELNVNALELDDSALYLCASSLEASGYYEQYFGPGTRLTVT.

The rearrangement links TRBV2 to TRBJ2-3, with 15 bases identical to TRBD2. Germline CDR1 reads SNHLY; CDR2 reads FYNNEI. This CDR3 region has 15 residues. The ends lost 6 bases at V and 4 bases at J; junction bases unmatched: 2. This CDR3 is CASRGLAGGPDTQYF. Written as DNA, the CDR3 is TGTGCCAGCAGGGGACTAGCGGGGGGTCCAGATACGCAGTATTTT.

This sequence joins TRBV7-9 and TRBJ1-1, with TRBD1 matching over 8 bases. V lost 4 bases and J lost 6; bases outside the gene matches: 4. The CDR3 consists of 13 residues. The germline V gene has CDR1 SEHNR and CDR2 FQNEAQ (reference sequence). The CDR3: CASSSRGPAEAFF. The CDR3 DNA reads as TGTGCCAGCAGCTCCAGGGGGCCGGCTGAAGCTTTCTTT.

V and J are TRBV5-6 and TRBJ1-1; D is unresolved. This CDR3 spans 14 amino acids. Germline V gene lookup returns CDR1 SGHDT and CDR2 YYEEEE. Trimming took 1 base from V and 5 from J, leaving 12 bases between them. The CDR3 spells CASSLYSMVTEAFF. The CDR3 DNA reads TGTGCCAGCAGCTTGTACAGTATGGTTACTGAAGCTTTCTTT. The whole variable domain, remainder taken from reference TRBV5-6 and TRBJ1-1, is DAGVTQSPTHLIKTRGQQVTLRCSPKSGHDTVSWYQQALGQGPQFIFQYYEEEERQRGNFPDRFSGHQFPNYSSELNVNALLLGDSALYLCASSLYSMVTEAFFGQGTRLTVV.

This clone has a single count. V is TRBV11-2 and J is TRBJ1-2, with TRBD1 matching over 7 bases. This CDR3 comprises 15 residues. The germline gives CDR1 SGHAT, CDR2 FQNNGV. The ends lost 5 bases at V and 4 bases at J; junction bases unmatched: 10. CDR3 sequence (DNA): TGTGCCAGCAGCCCTCGACAGGGTTGGAGCTATGGCTACACCTTC. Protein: CASSPRQGWSYGYTF.

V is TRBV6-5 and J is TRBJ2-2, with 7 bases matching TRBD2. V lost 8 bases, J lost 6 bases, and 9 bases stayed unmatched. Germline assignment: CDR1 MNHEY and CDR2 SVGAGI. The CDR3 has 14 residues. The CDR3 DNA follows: TGTGCCAGCTGCCAGCGGACTAGGGCCGGGGAGCTGTTTTTT. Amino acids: CASCQRTRAGELFF.

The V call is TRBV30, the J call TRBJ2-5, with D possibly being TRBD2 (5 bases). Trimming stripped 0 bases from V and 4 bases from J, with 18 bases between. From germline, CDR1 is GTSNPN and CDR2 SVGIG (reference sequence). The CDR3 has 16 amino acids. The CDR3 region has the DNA TGTGCCTGGAGTGTACTTGGTGAGAAACTAGGAGAGACCCAGTACTTC. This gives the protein CAWSVLGEKLGETQYF.